These 20 T cell receptor beta chains share one sample of origin, sequenced in a study of T cell responses to AZD1222 COVID-19 vaccine. The repertoire was sequenced with immunoSEQ multiplex PCR; TCRdb's copy has only in-frame clones and lacks some. The repertoire has 200,000 or so clones, about 90% of them found once; the top ten carry 2.5% to 3%. The input for sequencing was peripheral blood, taken on day 0 of MenACWY control vaccination. The receptors were sampled from an adult in good health.

The gene calls are TRBV21-1 and TRBJ1-2. TRBV21-1 is annotated as a pseudogene. CDR3 length: 10 amino acids. CDR3 sequence: CASNPGGYTF. For the CDR3, the DNA is TGTGCCAGCAACCCTGGGGGCTACACCTTC.

J is TRBJ2-5 and V is TRBV15; possibly TRBD1 for D (5 bases). This CDR3 is built from 13 residues. V lost 3 bases and J 0 bases, leaving 5 bases between the germline ends. Per germline, CDR1 LNHNV and CDR2 YYDKDF (reference sequence). As DNA, the CDR3 is TGTGCCACCAGCAGCAGGGACCAAGAGACCCAGTACTTC. Protein: CATSSRDQETQYF.

The chain has TRBV3-1 (or the pseudogene TRBV3-2) and TRBJ2-3, with D uncertain. The germline CDR1 and CDR2 sequences are LGHDT and YNNKEL (reference sequence). This CDR3 region has 15 residues. The V end lost 4 bases, the J end lost 3 bases, and 14 bases lay between the germline ends. The CDR3 is CASSRGPLGTDTQYF. The CDR3 DNA reads as TGTGCCAGCAGCCGCGGACCGTTAGGGACAGATACGCAGTATTTT.

CDR3 sequence: CASSGRQGGQPQHF. Written as DNA, the CDR3 is TGTGCCAGCAGCGGTAGACAGGGTGGCCAGCCCCAGCATTTT. The chain couples TRBV7-2 to TRBJ1-5; 7 bases align to TRBD1. Losses at the gene ends were 5 bases for V and 7 bases for J; bases not matched to a gene: 8. The CDR3 totals 14 residues. In germline, CDR1 is SGHTA, CDR2 FQGNSA. Full variable domain (remainder filled in from reference TRBV7-2 and TRBJ1-5): GAGVSQSPSNKVTEKGKDVELRCDPISGHTALYWYRQSLGQGLEFLIYFQGNSAPDKSGLPSDRFSAERTGGSVSTLTIQRTQQEDSAVYLCASSGRQGGQPQHFGDGTRLSIL.

V and J are TRBV4-1 and TRBJ2-7; 10 nucleotides match TRBD2. The CDR3 consists of 17 residues. Trimming at V came to 4 bases and at J to 2 bases, leaving 11 bases not matched to a gene. Germline CDR1 reads MGHRA; CDR2 reads YSYEKL. The CDR3 reads CASSPSNPAGGPYEQYF. The CDR3, as DNA: TGCGCCAGCAGCCCTTCCAATCCAGCGGGGGGGCCCTACGAGCAGTACTTC.

The rearrangement links TRBV9 to TRBJ2-5; 7 bases fit TRBD2. V lost 0 bases, J lost 4 bases, and 6 bases stayed unmatched. Germline V CDR1 and CDR2: SGDLS, YYNGEE. The CDR3 has 15 amino acids. The CDR3 reads CASSVGAGDSETQYF. CDR3 nucleotide sequence: TGTGCCAGCAGCGTAGGTGCGGGAGATTCAGAGACCCAGTACTTC.

The chain joins TRBV2 to TRBJ2-7; no clear D. Germline-derived CDR1 and CDR2 are SNHLY and FYNNEI. The ends were cut back, 0 bases at V and 7 bases at J, with 4 bases in the middle. This CDR3 comprises 11 residues. This CDR3 reads CASSEAGEQYF. CDR3 in DNA: TGTGCCAGCAGTGAAGCGGGGGAGCAGTACTTC.

The chain joins TRBV28 to TRBJ2-2, with 8 bases matching TRBD1. After removal of 4 bases from V and 0 bases from J, the junction contained 19 bases not matched to a gene. Germline CDR1 is MDHEN and CDR2 is SYDVKM. CDR3 size: 21 residues. CDR3 DNA sequence: TGTGCCAGCAGTTCTATACTTTTTAGGGGAAGGACAGGGTCGAACACCGGGGAGCTGTTTTTT. It yields the protein CASSSILFRGRTGSNTGELFF.

The chain links TRBV7-3 to TRBJ2-5, with 7 positions matching TRBD1. Unmatched junction bases numbered 5, after V lost 2 bases and J lost 5 bases. Germline V lookup: CDR1 SGHTA, CDR2 FQGTGA. The CDR3 totals 14 residues. CDR3 protein: CASSLGQGDETQYF. CDR3 coding DNA: TGTGCCAGCAGCTTAGGGCAGGGGGACGAGACCCAGTACTTC.

The CDR3 DNA follows: TGTGCCAGCAGCTTAAGATCCGGACAGGGGGCCGGGGAGCTGTTTTTT. It yields the protein CASSLRSGQGAGELFF. This chain links TRBV7-2 with TRBJ2-2; 10 nucleotides line up with TRBD1. There are 16 residues in the CDR3. Germline V gives CDR1 SGHTA, CDR2 FQGNSA. J lost 6 bases, V lost 2 bases, and 6 bases had no gene match.

The rearrangement uses TRBV4-3 and TRBJ2-2, with TRBD2 matching 11 bases. The junction had 11 bases not matched to a gene; V was cut back by 0 bases and J by 2 bases. The CDR3 runs 20 residues. The germline V gene has CDR1 LGHNA and CDR2 YSLEER. CDR3 amino acids: CASSQEPASGGSFNTGELFF. CDR3 DNA sequence: TGCGCCAGCAGCCAAGAACCGGCTAGCGGGGGGTCATTCAACACCGGGGAGCTGTTTTTT.

The chain has TRBV7-8 and TRBJ1-1; 9 bases map to TRBD1. CDR3 length: 13 residues. Unmatched junction bases numbered 2, after V lost 1 base and J lost 8 bases. Germline assignment: CDR1 SGHVS and CDR2 FQNEAQ. The CDR3 bases are TGTGCCAGCAGCTTAGAGGACAGGGGAGAAGCTTTCTTT. As protein: CASSLEDRGEAFF.

This clone appeared once. The V gene is TRBV5-6, the J gene TRBJ2-1; TRBD2 matches 7 bases. The trim removed 0 bases at V and 8 bases at J, leaving 5 bases unmatched. The CDR3 consists of 14 residues. Germline V CDR1 and CDR2: SGHDT, YYEEEE. This chain's CDR3 is CASSLEGRGDEQFF. The CDR3 DNA follows: TGTGCCAGCAGCTTGGAGGGGAGGGGTGATGAGCAGTTCTTC.

As DNA, the CDR3 is TGTGCCACCAGTGATTTTTCTAGCGGGAGCGCAGATACGCAGTATTTT. Its translation is CATSDFSSGSADTQYF. The chain combines TRBV24-1 with TRBJ2-3; 10 nucleotides agree with TRBD2. This CDR3 is 16 amino acids long. Germline V gives CDR1 KGHDR, CDR2 SFDVKD. J gave up 4 bases and V 1 base, and 4 bases lay outside the gene matches.

The V and J genes are TRBV6-1 and TRBJ1-1; 7 bases fit TRBD1. This CDR3 comprises 16 residues. The V and J ends lost 3 bases and 0 bases, in that order; junction bases with no gene match: 7. Germline CDR1 reads MNHNS; CDR2 reads SASEGT. CDR3 DNA: TGTGCCAGCAGTGAGGGACAGAGATACATGAACACTGAAGCTTTCTTT. Residues: CASSEGQRYMNTEAFF.

The rearrangement joins TRBV18 to TRBJ2-1; 8 bases are shared with TRBD2. This CDR3 contains 16 residues. Germline trimming cut 1 base from V and 0 bases from J; bases unmatched to any gene: 2. Per germline, CDR1 KGHSH and CDR2 LQKENI. The CDR3 nucleotides read TGTGCCAGCTCACCACAGCGGGGGTTCTCCTACAATGAGCAGTTCTTC. This encodes CASSPQRGFSYNEQFF.

This sequence joins TRBV7-9 and TRBJ1-4; 11 positions agree with TRBD1. This CDR3 region has 18 residues. Germline V gives CDR1 SEHNR, CDR2 FQNEAQ (reference sequence). V lost 2 bases to trimming and J lost 8 bases; unmatched junction nucleotides: 13. CDR3 residues: CASSLYPDPGQGDEKLFF. The CDR3 region has the DNA TGTGCCAGCAGCTTATACCCTGACCCGGGACAGGGGGACGAAAAACTGTTTTTT. Filled out from reference TRBV7-9 and TRBJ1-4, the complete variable domain reads DTGVSQNPRHKITKRGQNVTFRCDPISEHNRLYWYRQTLGQGPEFLTYFQNEAQLEKSRLLSDRFSAERPKGSFSTLEIQRTEQGDSAMYLCASSLYPDPGQGDEKLFFGSGTQLSVL.

In DNA form, the CDR3 reads TGTGCCAGCAGCAGCTCGGGCCCTGGTTCCGGCTACACCTTC. It encodes CASSSSGPGSGYTF. The genes are TRBV5-8 and TRBJ1-2, with D unclear. Trimming removed 4 bases at V and 8 bases at J, with 18 bases between. CDR1 and CDR2 from the germline V gene are SGHTS and YDEGEE. The length of the CDR3 is 14 residues.

The CDR3, as DNA: TGTGCCAGCAGCGGGAAAGCGGGAGGCACTTACAATGAGCAGTTCTTC. Its protein is CASSGKAGGTYNEQFF. The J gene is TRBJ2-1, the V gene TRBV5-4, with 9 bases aligning to TRBD2. Germline trimming cut 4 bases from V and 4 bases from J; bases unmatched to any gene: 9. The CDR3 is 16 amino acids. Germline CDR1 and CDR2: SGHNT and YYREEE (reference sequence).

The chain links TRBV24-1 to TRBJ1-5; 7 nucleotides match TRBD1. From germline, CDR1 is KGHDR and CDR2 SFDVKD. The CDR3 runs to 13 residues. Losses at the gene ends were 7 bases for V and 10 bases for J; bases not matched to a gene: 9. The CDR3 here is CATRPGGGGPQHF. The DNA for the CDR3 is TGTGCCACCAGGCCAGGGGGGGGAGGACCCCAGCATTTT.